These 23 T cell receptor beta chains were sequenced from one sample in a study of regulatory T cells in long-lasting Graves disease. For TCR beta, libraries came from iRepertoire HTBI primers and Arm-PCR of CDR3 regions. Each CDR3 protein gets one entry after TCRdb re-called the multiplex PCR reads with MiXCR. Here the sample spans approximately 300,000 distinct CDR3 sequences, about a sixth being singletons. The time point: newly diagnosed GD, antithyroid drugs for less than 3 months. PBMCs provided the RNA from which the TCR library was made. Sample: peripheral blood mononuclear cells (PBMCs), taken at new diagnosis, from a patient treated with antithyroid drugs. These receptors all come from a female donor with Graves disease.

The chain recombines TRBV3-1 with TRBJ1-2, with D uncertain. The germline CDR1 and CDR2 sequences are LGHDT and YNNKEL (reference sequence). The CDR3 contains 12 residues. The V end was cut by 3 bases, the J end by 8 bases, with 10 bases between. CDR3 DNA: TGTGCCAGCAGCCAGGACCGGGGAGGCTACACCTTC. Translated: CASSQDRGGYTF.

This clonotype was seen a single time. This likely reflects a read error, since a far larger clone is one base away. The CDR3 region has the DNA TGTGCCAGCAGTGGAGGCCTTGGGCGGGAGTCCTTCGACAATGAGCAGTACTTC. This sequence encodes CASSGGLGRESFDNEQYF. The rearrangement links TRBV6-2 or TRBV6-3 to TRBJ2-5; TRBD2 agrees at 7 bases. CDR3 length: 18 amino acids. Per the germline V gene, CDR1 is MNHEY and CDR2 is SVGEGT. Losses at the gene ends were 5 bases for V and 11 bases for J; bases not matched to a gene: 26.

This clonotype was seen ten or more times. The chain couples TRBV5-1 to TRBJ2-1; D assignment may be TRBD1 or TRBD2 (6 bases each). The CDR3 totals 13 residues. Trimming shortened V by 4 bases and J by 11 bases, and 16 bases separated the two germline ends. Germline V gives CDR1 SGHRS, CDR2 YFSETQ. The CDR3 bases are TGCGCCAGCAGCCCGGGGGCCCCTAATCAGCAGTTCTTC. It yields the protein CASSPGAPNQQFF.

This clonotype was found a few times. A read error is possible here, since a much larger clone lies one base away. This sequence joins TRBV2 and TRBJ2-2, with TRBD2 matching over 8 bases. CDR3 length: 14 amino acids. Unmatched junction bases numbered 9, after V lost 11 bases and J lost 4 bases. Germline values: CDR1 SNHLY, CDR2 FYNNEI. CDR3 loop: CAGKLAVGTGELFF. The CDR3 nucleotides read TGTGCCGGCAAACTAGCGGTGGGCACCGGGGAGCTGTTTTTT.

This clonotype showed up many times. The chain employs TRBV7-9 and TRBJ2-5; 13 bases align to TRBD2. This CDR3 region has 18 residues. Germline V gives CDR1 SEHNR, CDR2 FQNEAQ (reference sequence). The J segment lost 2 bases and the V segment lost 3 bases, leaving 9 bases of the junction unmatched. CDR3 sequence reads: CASSFSPGLAGMQETQYF. The CDR3 DNA follows: TGTGCCAGCAGCTTTTCCCCGGGACTAGCGGGGATGCAAGAGACCCAGTACTTC.

This clonotype has ten or more counts. This chain connects TRBV28 to TRBJ1-4; TRBD1 aligns across 7 bases. The ends lost 9 bases at V and 6 bases at J; junction bases unmatched: 10. Germline V gene sequence: CDR1 MDHEN, CDR2 SYDVKM. The CDR3 has 14 amino acids. CDR3 region: CASSLGTVDEKLFF. The CDR3 DNA reads TGTGCCAGTTCCCTAGGGACAGTAGATGAAAAACTGTTTTTT.

In this sample, this clonotype turned up many times. J is TRBJ2-3 and V is TRBV11-3, with D possibly called TRBD1 or TRBD2 (6 bases each). CDR1 is SGHNT and CDR2 is YENEEA in the germline V gene. Between the trimmed V and J ends, which lost 0 bases and 3 bases, there was a span of 16 bases. The CDR3 is 17 residues long. Here the CDR3 DNA reads TGTGCCAGCAGCTTAGACCCCCCGAGGGGGGCAACAGATACGCAGTATTTT. It is translated as CASSLDPPRGATDTQYF.

This clonotype has a count of ten or more. The genes are TRBV19 and TRBJ2-7; D is unclear. Trimming stripped 3 bases from V and 3 bases from J, with 9 bases between. Germline V gene lookup returns CDR1 LNHDA and CDR2 SQIVND (reference sequence). The CDR3 is made up of 13 amino acids. The CDR3 DNA reads TGTGCCAGTAGTATCTCTGGGGACTACGAGCAGTACTTC. It translates to CASSISGDYEQYF.

This clonotype has more than one count but fewer than ten. The chain carries TRBV6-1 and TRBJ2-7; the D is unclear. Trimming shortened V by 7 bases and J by 4 bases, and 17 bases separated the two germline ends. CDR3 length: 14 residues. Germline loops: CDR1 MNHNS, CDR2 SASEGT. The CDR3 region is CASKQTRLAYEQYF. The DNA for the CDR3 is TGTGCCAGCAAGCAAACACGTCTCGCTTACGAGCAGTACTTC.

This clonotype occurred many times. This chain uses TRBV12-3 or TRBV12-4 with TRBJ2-1; weak D call: TRBD1 (6 bases). Trimming removed 4 bases from V and 12 bases from J, with 22 bases in between. There are 15 residues in the CDR3. The CDR3 coding sequence is TGTGCCAGCAGTTCCCGGGACACCGCGCCAATTGGGCAGTTCTTC. Translating it yields CASSSRDTAPIGQFF.

This clonotype was detected ten times or more. CDR3 sequence reads: CASSRRPAITTARHTEAFF. In DNA, the CDR3 is TGTGCCAGCAGTCGCCGTCCTGCCATAACGACGGCCAGGCACACTGAAGCTTTCTTT. J is TRBJ1-1 and V is TRBV12-3 or TRBV12-4; D is undetermined. Trimming took off 5 bases at V and 3 bases at J, with 28 bases between the two ends. This CDR3 contains 19 residues.

This clonotype was seen just once. The chain has TRBV25-1 and TRBJ2-2; D perhaps matches TRBD1 (5 bases). The V end was cut by 8 bases, the J end by 5 bases, with 12 bases between. Germline-derived CDR1 and CDR2 are MGHDK and SYGVNS. This CDR3 region has 13 residues. CDR3 sequence: CASGGALTGELFF. The CDR3, as DNA: TGTGCCAGCGGTGGGGCCCTTACCGGGGAGCTGTTTTTT.

In its sample, this clonotype was seen once. V and J are TRBV2 and TRBJ2-3; 11 bases are shared with TRBD1. Trimming took 7 bases from V and 15 from J; bases not matched to a gene: 3. Looked up from germline, CDR1 is SNHLY and CDR2 is FYNNEI. This CDR3 has 10 residues. The CDR3 DNA is TGTGCCAGCACCAGGACAGGGGGCTATTTT. Its translation: CASTRTGGYF.

The gene calls are TRBV3-1 and TRBJ2-2; D unresolved. V was trimmed by 0 bases and J by 4 bases, leaving 12 bases between them. The CDR3 has 16 residues. Germline CDR1 and CDR2: LGHDT and YNNKEL (reference sequence). The CDR3 DNA reads TGTGCCAGCAGCCAAGAGTCGGGCCTCCGCACCGGGGAGCTGTTTTTT. This codes for CASSQESGLRTGELFF.

In this sample, this clonotype turned up a few times. The CDR3 DNA reads TGCAGCGTTGATGTTGTCACCACAGATACGCAGTATTTT. The encoded protein is CSVDVVTTDTQYF. The rearrangement links TRBV29-1 to TRBJ2-3; D not certain. Trimming left V 3 bases short and J 2 bases short, with 9 bases between. The CDR3 totals 13 residues. Per the germline V gene, CDR1 is SQVTM and CDR2 is ANQGSEA.

With regard to this clonotype: A far larger clone is just one base off, so this is likely a read error. The chain links TRBV11-2 to TRBJ2-7; D possibly uses TRBD1 or TRBD2 (5 bases each). The CDR3 is 18 amino acids. The V gene lost 1 base and the J gene lost 3 bases, with 22 bases spanning the gap. Germline lookup yields CDR1 SGHAT and CDR2 FQNNGV. The CDR3 region is CASSLAVWDGGTVYEQYF. The CDR3 coding sequence is TGTGCCAGCAGCTTAGCTGTTTGGGATGGGGGTACCGTCTACGAGCAGTACTTC. Based on the CDR3 plus reference TRBV11-2 and TRBJ2-7, the full variable domain is EAGVAQSPRYKIIEKRQSVAFWCNPISGHATLYWYQQILGQGPKLLIQFQNNGVVDDSQLPKDRFSAERLKGVDSTLKIQPAKLEDSAVYLCASSLAVWDGGTVYEQYFGPGTRLTVT.

The V and J genes are TRBV20-1 and TRBJ2-1; D could derive from TRBD1 or TRBD2 (5 bases each). This CDR3 spans 12 amino acids. The V gene lost 6 bases and the J gene lost 7 bases, with 13 bases spanning the gap. The germline CDR1 and CDR2 sequences are DFQATT and SNEGSKA (reference sequence). This chain's CDR3 is CSAADWGNEQFF. CDR3 DNA: TGCAGTGCAGCGGACTGGGGGAATGAGCAGTTCTTC.

The chain is built from TRBV7-9 and TRBJ2-2; weak D call: TRBD1 (5 bases). Germline V CDR1 and CDR2: SEHNR, FQNEAQ (reference sequence). The CDR3 sequence is 13 residues long. The ends were cut back, 6 bases at V and 7 bases at J, with 12 bases in the middle. The CDR3 spells CASRNTTGGELFF. The CDR3, as DNA: TGTGCCAGCAGAAATACAACAGGCGGGGAGCTGTTTTTT.

This clonotype was detected a few times. This chain links TRBV11-3 with TRBJ2-3; 11 bases are a match to TRBD2. The germline gives CDR1 SGHNT, CDR2 YENEEA. After removal of 5 bases from V and 2 bases from J, the junction contained 3 bases not matched to a gene. CDR3 size: 15 residues. The CDR3 DNA is TGTGCCAGCAGCGTTAGCGGGAGGGTCACAGATACGCAGTATTTT. Amino acid sequence: CASSVSGRVTDTQYF.

This chain connects TRBV6-1 to TRBJ2-1; no clear D. With 5 bases removed from V and 6 bases from J, the gap between germline ends came to 8 bases. The germline V gene encodes CDR1 MNHNS and CDR2 SASEGT. The CDR3 contains 12 residues. The CDR3 sequence: CASSPDPNEQFF. The CDR3 nucleotides are TGTGCCAGCAGTCCCGACCCCAATGAGCAGTTCTTC.

The chain couples TRBV19 to TRBJ2-7, with 10 nucleotides matching TRBD1. With V trimmed by 10 bases and J by 3 bases, 6 bases remained unmatched. Germline CDR1 and CDR2: LNHDA and SQIVND (reference sequence). The CDR3 is made up of 13 amino acids. DNA of the CDR3: TGTGCCACCGCGGGACAGGGGCTCTACGAGCAGTACTTC. Encoded protein: CATAGQGLYEQYF.

In regard to this clonotype: A much larger clone differs from this one at a single base, so this may be a read error. The CDR3 is CASSVTGTYEQYF. CDR3 DNA: TGTGCCAGCAGTGTGACAGGGACCTACGAGCAGTACTTC. The V and J genes are TRBV27 and TRBJ2-7, with 7 bases lining up with TRBD1. The CDR3 spans 13 residues. The V and J ends lost 5 bases and 2 bases, in that order; junction bases with no gene match: 3. Germline CDR1 and CDR2: MNHEY and SMNVEV (reference sequence).

A note on this clonotype: At one end the junction does not follow the germline gene, possibly because of a read error. This sequence joins TRBV7-2 and TRBJ2-7; 8 positions match TRBD2. The CDR3 covers 14 residues. Germline lookup yields CDR1 SGHTA and CDR2 FQGNSA. The CDR3 loop reads CAGSSMLSGSEQYF. In nucleotides, the CDR3 is TGTGCCGGCAGCTCCATGCTAAGCGGGAGCGAGCAGTACTTC.